The 15 T cell receptor beta chains listed next were all sequenced from one sample in a study of blood T cell repertoires in COVID-19. Using immunoSEQ multiplex PCR, the repertoire was profiled, and TCRdb retains in-frame clones only, with some absent. The table has hundreds of thousands of clones, around 91% seen once. The sequenced sample was PBMCs or T cells enriched from blood (not recorded which). These receptor sequences come from a man younger than 30 who had recovered from COVID-19.

The chain couples TRBV9 to TRBJ1-4; 8 positions match TRBD1. Per the germline V gene, CDR1 is SGDLS and CDR2 is YYNGEE. V dropped 4 bases and J dropped 11; count of bases not matched to a gene: 19. CDR3 length: 17 residues. CDR3 loop: CASSLTDGQGLGDKLFF. Written as DNA, the CDR3 is TGTGCCAGCAGCCTAACAGACGGACAGGGCCTAGGTGATAAACTGTTTTTT.

For this clone: Relative to the germline gene, one junction end is altered; a read error may explain this. The chain couples TRBV10-3 to TRBJ1-4; 7 nucleotides agree with TRBD1. The CDR3 is made up of 15 amino acids. CDR1 ENHRY and CDR2 SYGVKD come from the germline V gene. The CDR3 spells CAIRESGGANEKLFF. CDR3 DNA sequence: TGTGCCATCAGAGAGTCAGGGGGGGCTAATGAAAAACTGTTTTTT.

V gene TRBV12-3 or TRBV12-4 combines with J gene TRBJ1-1; no firm D call. The length of the CDR3 is 12 residues. V was cut by 6 bases and J by 1 base, with 6 bases left in between. CDR3 DNA: TGTGCCAGCAGGACGGGGAACACTGAAGCTTTCTTT. It translates to CASRTGNTEAFF.

The chain recombines TRBV9 with TRBJ2-4; 7 bases align to TRBD1. Germline lookup yields CDR1 SGDLS and CDR2 YYNGEE. V lost 4 bases, J lost 8 bases, and 12 bases stayed unmatched. The length of the CDR3 is 15 residues. CDR3 sequence reads: CASSPRYGQADIQYF. As DNA, the CDR3 is TGTGCCAGCAGCCCCAGGTATGGACAGGCGGACATTCAGTACTTC.

The CDR3 sequence is CASREQENYGYTF. The CDR3 bases are TGTGCCAGCAGAGAACAGGAAAACTATGGCTACACCTTC. The genes are TRBV12-3 or TRBV12-4 and TRBJ1-2; a possible D gene is TRBD1 (5 bases). V was shortened by 6 bases and J by 2 bases, with 10 bases between the two germline ends. This CDR3 is built from 13 residues.

The rearrangement uses TRBV12-3 or TRBV12-4 and TRBJ2-1; 8 positions match TRBD2. V was clipped by 3 bases and J by 8 bases; unmatched bases: 0. CDR3 length: 12 amino acids. The CDR3 here is CASSFGGDEQFF. CDR3 sequence (DNA): TGTGCCAGCAGTTTCGGGGGGGATGAGCAGTTCTTC.

This chain links TRBV6-2 or TRBV6-3 with TRBJ2-7, with 9 nucleotides matching TRBD1. Germline-derived CDR1 and CDR2 are MNHEY and SVGEGT. The CDR3 spans 14 residues. V was pared by 5 bases and J by 6 bases, with 8 bases of the junction left unmatched. The CDR3 protein is CASSPRDRVVEQYF. DNA for the CDR3: TGTGCCAGCAGTCCCAGGGACAGGGTTGTCGAGCAGTACTTC.

The chain uses TRBV28 and TRBJ1-1; D possibly corresponds to TRBD1 (6 bases). CDR1 is MDHEN and CDR2 is SYDVKM in the germline V gene. This CDR3 is built from 13 residues. V was pared by 6 bases and J by 9 bases, with 17 bases between. CDR3 sequence reads: CASSFGQPRKAFF. The CDR3 coding sequence is TGTGCCAGCAGCTTCGGACAGCCAAGAAAAGCTTTCTTT.

The chain links TRBV12-3 or TRBV12-4 to TRBJ2-5; perhaps TRBD1 as D (6 bases). V shed 6 bases and J shed 6 bases, with 11 bases lying between them. The CDR3 extends over 12 amino acids. CDR3 amino acids: CASRQGWQTQYF. In DNA form, the CDR3 reads TGTGCCAGCAGGCAGGGGTGGCAGACCCAGTACTTC.

The rearrangement links TRBV12-3 or TRBV12-4 to TRBJ1-6; no definite D call. The CDR3 has 12 residues. V was shortened by 3 bases and J by 9 bases, with 6 bases between the two germline ends. The CDR3 nucleotides are TGTGCCAGCAGTTTTCTAGGTTCACCCCTCCACTTT. Encoded protein: CASSFLGSPLHF.

The V call is TRBV4-3, the J call TRBJ2-7; the D gene is possibly TRBD2 (7 bases). The germline V gene has CDR1 LGHNA and CDR2 YSLEER. The CDR3 loop spans 15 amino acids. The V end was cut by 4 bases, the J end by 5 bases, with 18 bases between. The CDR3 spells CASSPQWEGGDEQYF. The CDR3 DNA reads as TGCGCCAGCAGCCCACAGTGGGAAGGGGGGGACGAGCAGTACTTC.

This chain connects TRBV28 to TRBJ1-2, with D maybe TRBD1 (5 bases). V gave up 2 bases and J gave up 2 bases, with 6 bases separating them. Germline V lookup: CDR1 MDHEN, CDR2 SYDVKM. The CDR3 spans 13 residues. CDR3 region: CASSLDSNYGYTF. For the CDR3, the DNA is TGTGCCAGCAGTTTAGACAGCAACTATGGCTACACCTTC.

V and J are TRBV5-1 and TRBJ1-4; no clear D gene. The CDR3 runs 17 residues. Looked up from germline, CDR1 is SGHRS and CDR2 is YFSETQ. The V end was cut by 4 bases, the J end by 5 bases, with 21 bases between. CDR3 in amino acids: CASSPNQGLLKNEKLFF. The CDR3, as DNA: TGCGCCAGCAGCCCGAACCAAGGACTGCTGAAAAATGAAAAACTGTTTTTT. The full variable domain, completed using reference TRBV5-1 and TRBJ1-4, is KAGVTQTPRYLIKTRGQQVTLSCSPISGHRSVSWYQQTPGQGLQFLFEYFSETQRNKGNFPGRFSGRQFSNSRSEMNVSTLELGDSALYLCASSPNQGLLKNEKLFFGSGTQLSVL.

The chain joins TRBV4-1 to TRBJ2-7, with D possibly matching TRBD2 (6 bases). Germline V gives CDR1 MGHRA, CDR2 YSYEKL. V was pared by 4 bases and J by 7 bases, with 14 bases between. This CDR3 region has 13 residues. The CDR3 here is CASSRAGTREQYF. Here the CDR3 DNA reads TGCGCCAGCAGCCGAGCGGGCACGAGAGAGCAGTACTTC.

The chain joins TRBV27 to TRBJ1-2; 8 nucleotides align to TRBD1. Germline V CDR1 and CDR2: MNHEY, SMNVEV (reference sequence). Germline trimming cut 4 bases from V and 0 bases from J; bases unmatched to any gene: 1. This CDR3 is 14 amino acids long. In nucleotides, the CDR3 is TGTGCCAGCAGTTCGGACAGGGCTAACTATGGCTACACCTTC. Its translation: CASSSDRANYGYTF.